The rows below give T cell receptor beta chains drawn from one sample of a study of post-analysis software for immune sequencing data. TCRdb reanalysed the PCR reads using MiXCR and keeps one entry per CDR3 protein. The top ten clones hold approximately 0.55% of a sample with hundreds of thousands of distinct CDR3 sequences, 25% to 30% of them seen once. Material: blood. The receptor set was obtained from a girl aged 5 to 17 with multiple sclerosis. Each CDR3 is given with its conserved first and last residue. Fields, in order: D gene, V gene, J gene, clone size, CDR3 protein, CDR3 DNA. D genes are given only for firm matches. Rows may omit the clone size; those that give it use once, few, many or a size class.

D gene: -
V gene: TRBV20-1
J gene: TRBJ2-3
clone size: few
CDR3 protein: CSARDSGDPFTDTQYF
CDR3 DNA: TGCAGTGCTAGAGATAGTGGGGACCCATTCACAGATACGCAGTATTTT

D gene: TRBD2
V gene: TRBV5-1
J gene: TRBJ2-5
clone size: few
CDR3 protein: CASSIGLAVVQETQYF
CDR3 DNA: TGCGCCAGCAGCATAGGACTAGCGGTGGTCCAAGAGACCCAGTACTTC

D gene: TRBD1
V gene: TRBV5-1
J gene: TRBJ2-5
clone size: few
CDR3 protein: CASSSLGQVQETQYF
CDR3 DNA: TGCGCCAGCAGCTCGCTGGGACAGGTACAAGAGACCCAGTACTTC

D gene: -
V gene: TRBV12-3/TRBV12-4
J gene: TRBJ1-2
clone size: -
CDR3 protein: CASTREVGPSADYGYTF
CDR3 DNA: TGTGCCAGCACGAGAGAGGTCGGTCCCTCGGCAGACTATGGCTACACCTTC

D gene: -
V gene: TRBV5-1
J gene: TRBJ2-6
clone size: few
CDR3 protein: CASSLDGISSGANVLTF
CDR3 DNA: TGCGCCAGCAGCTTGGACGGGATATCCTCTGGGGCCAACGTCCTGACTTTC

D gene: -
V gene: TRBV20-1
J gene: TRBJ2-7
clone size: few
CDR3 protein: CSAREVGGGQYF
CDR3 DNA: TGCAGTGCTAGAGAAGTCGGCGGAGGGCAGTACTTC

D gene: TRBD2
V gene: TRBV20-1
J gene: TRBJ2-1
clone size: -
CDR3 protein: CSARGSWTSGFF
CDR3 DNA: TGCAGTGCTAGAGGGTCTTGGACTAGCGGGTTCTTC

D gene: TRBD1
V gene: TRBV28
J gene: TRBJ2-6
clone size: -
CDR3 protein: CASSGRTGTAGANVLTF
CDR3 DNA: TGTGCCAGCAGTGGACGGACAGGGACCGCTGGGGCCAACGTCCTGACTTTC

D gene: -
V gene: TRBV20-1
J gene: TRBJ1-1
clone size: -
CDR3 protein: CSAREGHTEAFF
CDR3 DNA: TGCAGTGCTAGAGAGGGGCACACTGAAGCTTTCTTT

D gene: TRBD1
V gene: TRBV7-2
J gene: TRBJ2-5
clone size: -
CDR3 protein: CASSSGGWVEAQYF
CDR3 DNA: TGTGCCAGCAGCTCAGGGGGCTGGGTAGAGGCCCAGTACTTC

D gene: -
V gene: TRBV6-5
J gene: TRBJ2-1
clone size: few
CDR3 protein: CASSYSSGGSYNEQFF
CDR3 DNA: TGTGCCAGCAGTTACTCGTCAGGTGGCTCCTACAATGAGCAGTTCTTC

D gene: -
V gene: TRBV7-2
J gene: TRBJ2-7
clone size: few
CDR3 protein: CASSPATSPEQYF
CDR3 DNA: TGTGCCAGCAGCCCGGCAACTAGCCCCGAGCAGTACTTC

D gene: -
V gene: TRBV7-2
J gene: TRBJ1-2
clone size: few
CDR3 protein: CASSWVNYGYTF
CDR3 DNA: TGTGCCAGCAGCTGGGTCAACTATGGCTACACCTTC

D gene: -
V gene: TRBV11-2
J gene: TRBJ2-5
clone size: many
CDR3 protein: CASSPLTGFQETQYF
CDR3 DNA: TGTGCCAGCAGCCCACTTACAGGGTTCCAAGAGACCCAGTACTTC

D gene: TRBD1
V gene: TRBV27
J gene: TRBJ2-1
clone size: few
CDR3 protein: CASSSDRDRGQGEQFF
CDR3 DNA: TGTGCCAGCAGTTCAGACCGGGACAGGGGGCAGGGGGAGCAGTTCTTC

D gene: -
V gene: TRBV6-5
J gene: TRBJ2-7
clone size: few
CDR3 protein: CASSYSRDEQYF
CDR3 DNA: TGTGCCAGCAGTTACTCCAGGGACGAGCAGTACTTC

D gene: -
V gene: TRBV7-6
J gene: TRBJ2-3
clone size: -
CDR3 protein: CASSGVGADTQYF
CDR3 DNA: TGTGCCAGCAGCGGGGTTGGGGCAGATACGCAGTATTTT

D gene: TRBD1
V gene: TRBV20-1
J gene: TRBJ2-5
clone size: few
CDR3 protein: CSFQPGQGLQTQYF
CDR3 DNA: TGCAGTTTCCAACCGGGACAGGGCCTACAGACCCAGTACTTC

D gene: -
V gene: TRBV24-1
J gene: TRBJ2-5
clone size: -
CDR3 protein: CATSDRLQETQYF
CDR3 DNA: TGTGCCACCAGTGACCGGCTCCAAGAGACCCAGTACTTC

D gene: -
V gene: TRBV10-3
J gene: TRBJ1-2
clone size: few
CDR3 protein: CAISERRVDGYTF
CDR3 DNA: TGTGCCATCAGTGAGCGCAGGGTGGATGGCTACACCTTC

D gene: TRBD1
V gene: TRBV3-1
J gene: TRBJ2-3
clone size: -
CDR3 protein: CASSQEKAGGMDTQYF
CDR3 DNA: TGTGCCAGCAGCCAAGAGAAGGCAGGGGGCATGGATACGCAGTATTTT

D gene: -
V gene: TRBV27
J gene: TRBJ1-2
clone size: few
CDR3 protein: CASSTSRVDNYGYTF
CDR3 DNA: TGTGCCAGCAGCACCTCCAGGGTCGATAACTATGGCTACACCTTC

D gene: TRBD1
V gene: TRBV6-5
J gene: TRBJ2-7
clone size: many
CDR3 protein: CASLDRGSYEQYF
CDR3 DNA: TGTGCCAGCCTAGACAGGGGTTCCTACGAGCAGTACTTC

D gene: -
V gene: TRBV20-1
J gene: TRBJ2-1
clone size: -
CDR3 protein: CSASSNGGMTYNEQFF
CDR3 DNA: TGCAGTGCTAGTTCAAATGGGGGGATGACCTACAATGAGCAGTTCTTC

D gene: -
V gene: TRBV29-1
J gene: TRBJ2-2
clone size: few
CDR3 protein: CSASEGGAGELFF
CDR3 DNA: TGCAGCGCTTCTGAGGGGGGCGCCGGGGAGCTGTTTTTT

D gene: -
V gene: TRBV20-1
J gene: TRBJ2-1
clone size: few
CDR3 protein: CSASPSRSPHEQFF
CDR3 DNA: TGCAGTGCTAGTCCCTCGCGATCCCCCCATGAGCAGTTCTTC

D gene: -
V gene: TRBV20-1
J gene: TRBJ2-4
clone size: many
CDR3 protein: CSAREGRGIGNIQYF
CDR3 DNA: TGCAGTGCTAGAGAGGGTCGGGGGATCGGAAACATTCAGTACTTC

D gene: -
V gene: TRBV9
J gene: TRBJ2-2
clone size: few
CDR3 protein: CASTESNTGELFF
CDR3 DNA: TGTGCCAGTACAGAGTCGAACACCGGGGAGCTGTTTTTT